This T cell receptor (beta chain) was sequenced during a study of CD8 T cells in Susac syndrome. Study summary: Each patient with Susac syndrome, at the time of blood draw, was therapy-naive, on corticosteroids, or on intravenous immunoglobulin alone. Findings and limits, study-wide: An acknowledgment was made by the study that its TCR sequencing and HLA analysis involved relatively few individuals.

The RNA input was roughly 0.45 to 1 ug, and it was reverse transcribed with random hexamers. TCR beta CDR3 was amplified by immunoSEQ covering 54 Vbeta and 13 Jbeta. TCRdb reanalysed the immunoSEQ multiplex PCR reads using MiXCR and keeps one entry per CDR3 protein. Among some 150,000 distinct CDR3 sequences listed, 90% to 96% were seen once. On this clonotype itself: The antigen is not known.

V shed 3 bases and J shed 6 bases, with 5 bases lying between them. Germline CDR1 SQVTM, CDR2 ANQGSEA. The CDR3 is 10 residues long. The sample was CD4+ T cells from PBMCs. This receptor was taken from a human donor with Susac syndrome. The J gene is TRBJ1-2, the V gene TRBV29-1; D ambiguous. CDR3 amino acids: CSVDEDGYTF. CDR3 coding DNA: TGCAGCGTTGATGAGGATGGCTACACCTTC. The full variable domain, rest sourced from reference TRBV29-1 and TRBJ1-2, is SAVISQKPSRDICQRGTSLTIQCQVDSQVTMMFWYRQQPGQSLTLIATANQGSEATYESGFVIDKFPISRPNLTFSTLTVSNMSPEDSSIYLCSVDEDGYTFGSGTRLTVV.